The 27 T cell receptor beta chains below come from one sample, sequenced in a study of shared clonotypes between healthy human individuals. Assay used: immunoSEQ multiplex PCR; TCRdb lists only in-frame clones, some missing. This sample has around 560,000 clones, with around 95% found just once. Naive CD8 cells lacked CD45RO and underwent positive selection for CCR7, leaving out terminally differentiated effector memory CD45RA+ cells. The source material was naive CD8+ T cells sorted from blood. These receptors all come from a woman aged 25 to 39 in good health.

This clone is a singleton in its sample. J is TRBJ2-7 and V is TRBV6-5; 10 positions agree with TRBD2. This CDR3 comprises 14 residues. The ends lost 6 bases at V and 3 bases at J; junction bases unmatched: 5. CDR1 and CDR2 from the germline V gene are MNHEY and SVGAGI. The CDR3 protein is CASRPLAGSYEQYF. DNA for the CDR3: TGTGCCAGCAGGCCACTAGCGGGAAGCTACGAGCAGTACTTC.

The chain joins TRBV5-1 to TRBJ1-1; TRBD1 might be the D (5 bases). This CDR3 has 15 residues. Germline V gives CDR1 SGHRS, CDR2 YFSETQ. V shed 0 bases and J shed 1 base, with 10 bases lying between them. The CDR3 bases are TGCGCCAGCAGCTTGGCCGTAGGGGAGAACACTGAAGCTTTCTTT. Its protein is CASSLAVGENTEAFF.

CDR3 coding DNA: TGTGCCAGCAGCAAGACAGGGTCTGGAAACACCATATATTTT. The encoded protein is CASSKTGSGNTIYF. The chain links TRBV7-9 to TRBJ1-3, with TRBD1 identical over 7 bases. This CDR3 comprises 14 residues. J was trimmed by 1 base and V by 5 bases; bases with no gene match: 2. The V gene's germline CDR1 is SEHNR and CDR2 FQNEAQ (reference sequence).

This chain joins TRBV27 and TRBJ1-5, with D uncertain. The CDR3 runs 13 residues. Looked up from germline, CDR1 is MNHEY and CDR2 is SMNVEV (reference sequence). Trimming removed 7 bases at V and 6 bases at J, with 13 bases between. The CDR3 loop reads CASKSGTGQPQHF. For the CDR3, the DNA is TGTGCCAGCAAGTCGGGAACGGGTCAGCCCCAGCATTTT.

The rearrangement links TRBV29-1 to TRBJ2-5, with D perhaps matching TRBD1 (6 bases). V lost 6 bases, J lost 1 base, and 12 bases lay in between. The length of the CDR3 is 13 residues. Germline V gives CDR1 SQVTM, CDR2 ANQGSEA. The CDR3 spells CSVEDSIQETQYF. The CDR3 DNA follows: TGCAGCGTAGAGGACAGTATCCAAGAGACCCAGTACTTC.

Points on this clone: Other DNA sequences in the same sample also yield this CDR3. The V and J genes are TRBV28 and TRBJ1-5; TRBD1 aligns across 9 bases. This CDR3 is built from 14 residues. Germline trimming cut 2 bases from V and 5 bases from J; bases unmatched to any gene: 1. From germline, CDR1 is MDHEN and CDR2 SYDVKM. The CDR3 reads CASSLGQGHQPQHF. CDR3 nucleotides: TGTGCCAGCAGTTTAGGACAGGGGCATCAGCCCCAGCATTTT.

This chain uses TRBV7-9 with TRBJ2-7, with unresolved D. There are 14 residues in the CDR3. The V gene lost 5 bases and the J gene lost 2 bases, with 13 bases spanning the gap. The V gene's germline CDR1 is SEHNR and CDR2 FQNEAQ (reference sequence). The CDR3 loop is CASSPQAGAYEQYF. The DNA for the CDR3 is TGTGCCAGCAGCCCCCAGGCAGGAGCCTACGAGCAGTACTTC.

This chain uses TRBV10-2 with TRBJ2-7; 7 nucleotides align to TRBD1. The CDR3 sequence is 11 residues long. The V segment lost 6 bases and the J segment 5 bases; nucleotides outside the gene matches: 1. From germline, CDR1 is WSHSY and CDR2 SAAADI. CDR3 coding DNA: TGCGCCAGCAGCACAGGGGACGAGCAGTACTTC. Translating gives CASSTGDEQYF.

The chain couples TRBV4-2 to TRBJ2-1, with 12 nucleotides matching TRBD2. V trimming: 4 bases; J trimming: 6 bases; junction bases outside the gene matches: 1. Germline V CDR1 and CDR2: LGHNA, YNFKEQ. The CDR3 totals 14 residues. The CDR3 here is CASSPGLAGNEQFF. The CDR3 bases are TGTGCCAGCAGCCCGGGACTAGCGGGCAATGAGCAGTTCTTC.

A note on this clone: This sample also contains other DNA sequences that code for the same CDR3. This chain connects TRBV4-2 to TRBJ2-3; D unresolved. V was shortened by 1 base and J by 5 bases, with 4 bases between the two germline ends. Germline CDR1 LGHNA, CDR2 YNFKEQ. This CDR3 comprises 12 residues. CDR3 bases: TGTGCCAGCAGCCAAGGGGGAGATACGCAGTATTTT. Translating it yields CASSQGGDTQYF.

The sample holds a few counts of this clone. This sequence joins TRBV6-1 and TRBJ1-5; D is ambiguous. The CDR3 length is 11 residues. CDR1 is MNHNS, CDR2 SASEGT, per germline. Trimming removed 3 bases from V and 6 bases from J, with 3 bases in between. CDR3 amino acids: CASSDSQPQHF. CDR3 in DNA: TGTGCCAGCAGTGACAGTCAGCCCCAGCATTTT.

V usage is TRBV6-5 and J usage is TRBJ2-5, with D hard to call. The end of the DNA fits TRBJ2-7 better, so the J call may be wrong. CDR1 and CDR2 from the germline V gene are MNHEY and SVGAGI. This CDR3 has 14 residues. The CDR3 loop is CASSYGAGDYEQYF. In DNA, the CDR3 is TGTGCCAGCAGTTATGGTGCAGGAGACTACGAGCAGTACTTC.

V is TRBV10-2 and J is TRBJ1-2; no clear D gene. The CDR3 covers 16 residues. Germline CDR1 WSHSY, CDR2 SAAADI. V lost 0 bases and J lost 4, with 15 bases in between. The CDR3 spells CASSESGPGMAYGYTF. Written as DNA, the CDR3 is TGCGCCAGCAGTGAGTCTGGGCCGGGGATGGCCTATGGCTACACCTTC.

This chain connects TRBV11-1 to TRBJ2-5; D gene unclear. This CDR3 has 13 amino acids. CDR1 SGHAT and CDR2 FQDESV come from the germline V gene (reference sequence). Trimming took off 4 bases at V and 5 bases at J, with 11 bases between the two ends. The CDR3 reads CASSSAPQETQYF. The CDR3 nucleotides are TGTGCCAGCAGCTCCGCCCCCCAGGAGACCCAGTACTTC.

This chain connects TRBV7-2 to TRBJ2-4; 11 bases fit TRBD2. The ends lost 2 bases at V and 5 bases at J; junction bases unmatched: 5. The CDR3 sequence is 16 residues long. Per the germline V gene, CDR1 is SGHTA and CDR2 is FQGNSA. The CDR3 is CASSLLLAGGENIQYF. The CDR3 DNA reads as TGTGCCAGCAGCTTATTGTTAGCGGGAGGGGAAAACATTCAGTACTTC.

V usage is TRBV13 and J usage is TRBJ2-1; D possibly corresponds to TRBD1 (6 bases). The CDR3 extends over 14 amino acids. Germline lookup yields CDR1 PRHDT and CDR2 FYEKMQ (reference sequence). Trimming left V 6 bases short and J 5 bases short, with 14 bases between. This CDR3 reads CASSWGRPDNEQFF. The CDR3 DNA sequence: TGTGCCAGCAGTTGGGGGCGGCCGGACAATGAGCAGTTCTTC.

The V gene is TRBV6-6, the J gene TRBJ1-3; no clear D gene. Germline assignment: CDR1 MNHNY and CDR2 SVGAGI (reference sequence). The length of the CDR3 is 14 residues. The V and J ends lost 5 bases and 0 bases respectively, with 8 bases between them. CDR3: CASSLDNSGNTIYF. In nucleotides, the CDR3 is TGTGCCAGCAGTCTTGACAACTCTGGAAACACCATATATTTT.

The rearrangement joins TRBV15 to TRBJ1-1; D unresolved. Trimming cost V 1 base and J 8 bases, with 8 bases left between them. CDR1 LNHNV and CDR2 YYDKDF come from the germline V gene (reference sequence). CDR3 length equals 12 residues. The CDR3, as DNA: TGTGCCACCAGCAGAGGGACCGCCGAAGCTTTCTTT. Translating gives CATSRGTAEAFF.

The sample holds one count of this clone. The chain has TRBV15 and TRBJ2-5; tentative D call: TRBD1 (6 bases). Germline-derived CDR1 and CDR2 are LNHNV and YYDKDF (reference sequence). Trimming shortened V by 4 bases and J by 5 bases, and 11 bases separated the two germline ends. The CDR3 has 13 amino acids. Here the CDR3 DNA reads TGTGCCACCAGCAACAGGGTATCGGAGACCCAGTACTTC. Translated, it gives CATSNRVSETQYF.

The V gene is TRBV14, the J gene TRBJ2-3, with D unclear. Deletions cut 2 bases from V and 6 bases from J, with 6 bases between. The CDR3 is 12 residues long. Germline V gene data show CDR1 as SGHDN and CDR2 as FVKESK. CDR3 nucleotide sequence: TGTGCCAGCAGCCAACTTAGGGATACGCAGTATTTT. Encoded protein: CASSQLRDTQYF.

V usage is TRBV12-5 and J usage is TRBJ2-5, with 9 bases matching TRBD2. This CDR3 is built from 17 residues. Looked up from germline, CDR1 is LGHNT and CDR2 is FRNRAP. Trimming cost V 6 bases and J 2 bases; bases outside gene matches: 13. The CDR3 sequence is CASGPGGGLAWQETQYF. The CDR3 DNA reads TGTGCTAGTGGCCCTGGGGGGGGACTAGCATGGCAAGAGACCCAGTACTTC.

In this sample, this clone turned up once. The chain couples TRBV28 to TRBJ2-2, with a tentative D call TRBD1 (5 bases). The CDR3 sequence is 12 residues long. The germline CDR1 and CDR2 sequences are MDHEN and SYDVKM. V was shortened by 5 bases and J by 8 bases, with 9 bases between the two germline ends. Written as DNA, the CDR3 is TGTGCCAGCAGTGCCTGGACAGGGGAGCTGTTTTTT. Its translation is CASSAWTGELFF.

Of note for this clone: This CDR3 is also generated by other DNA sequences in the sample. The genes are TRBV4-1 and TRBJ2-7; a possible D gene is TRBD2 (6 bases). Germline V gene lookup returns CDR1 MGHRA and CDR2 YSYEKL. The CDR3 runs 15 residues. V was clipped by 0 bases and J by 0 bases, with 9 bases between them. The CDR3 sequence is CASSQDSSASYEQYF. Written as DNA, the CDR3 is TGCGCCAGCAGCCAAGATTCTAGCGCCTCCTACGAGCAGTACTTC.

This chain connects TRBV14 to TRBJ2-4; 7 bases match TRBD2. This CDR3 has 15 residues. The ends lost 0 bases at V and 11 bases at J; junction bases unmatched: 10. Per the germline V gene, CDR1 is SGHDN and CDR2 is FVKESK. The CDR3 DNA reads as TGTGCCAGCAGCCAAGACCCGGGCGCGGGGGACGTTCAGTACTTC. Translated: CASSQDPGAGDVQYF.

The J gene is TRBJ2-3, the V gene TRBV13, with 8 bases aligning to TRBD1. Germline V gives CDR1 PRHDT, CDR2 FYEKMQ (reference sequence). V shed 5 bases and J 0 bases; nucleotides not matched to a gene: 16. The CDR3 contains 19 residues. Here the CDR3 DNA reads TGTGCCAGCAGCAGATTGATTGGAACAGGGGGATCAAGCACAGATACGCAGTATTTT. It yields the protein CASSRLIGTGGSSTDTQYF. The full variable domain, its missing parts supplied by reference TRBV13 and TRBJ2-3, is AAGVIQSPRHLIKEKRETATLKCYPIPRHDTVYWYQQGPGQDPQFLISFYEKMQSDKGSIPDRFSAQQFSDYHSELNMSSLELGDSALYFCASSRLIGTGGSSTDTQYFGPGTRLTVL.

The chain couples TRBV10-1 to TRBJ1-2, with 9 bases lining up with TRBD1. The CDR3 has 12 amino acids. Germline V gene lookup returns CDR1 WNHNN and CDR2 SYGVQD (reference sequence). Trimming at V came to 10 bases and at J to 4 bases, leaving 4 bases not matched to a gene. The CDR3 nucleotides read TGCGCCACGGGGACAGGGAGCTATGGCTACACCTTC. Its translation is CATGTGSYGYTF.

A word on this clone: At the DNA level, this CDR3 is encoded by other sequences in the same sample as well. The chain uses TRBV5-6 and TRBJ2-1, with D unresolved. The germline V gene encodes CDR1 SGHDT and CDR2 YYEEEE. The CDR3 has 11 amino acids. V lost 0 bases and J 9 bases, leaving 4 bases between the germline ends. CDR3 amino acids: CASSLVGEQFF. CDR3 coding DNA: TGTGCCAGCAGCTTGGTCGGTGAGCAGTTCTTC.